What follows are 27 T cell receptor beta chains derived from one specimen sequenced in a study of cytomegalovirus exposure and HLA in healthy donors. The PCR made use of 60 Vbeta and 13 Jbeta primers. Sequenced by immunoSEQ multiplex PCR; TCRdb stores in-frame clones only, minus some. Of roughly 61,000 clones in the sample, 70% to 90% were seen once. The sequencing input was PBMCs. Receptors were obtained from a man aged 25 to 40 in good health and CMV-seropositive.

The table lists this clone with a few counts. This chain links TRBV4-2 with TRBJ1-1, with D uncertain. The length of the CDR3 is 13 residues. V was clipped by 3 bases and J by 3 bases, with 8 bases between them. In germline, CDR1 is LGHNA, CDR2 YNFKEQ. Here the CDR3 reads CASSHNADTEAFF. The CDR3 bases are TGTGCCAGCAGCCATAACGCGGACACTGAAGCTTTCTTT.

The V and J genes are TRBV5-1 and TRBJ1-3; D gene uncertain. This CDR3 spans 16 amino acids. V lost 2 bases to trimming and J lost 5 bases, with 17 bases between them. Germline loops: CDR1 SGHRS, CDR2 YFSETQ. The CDR3 here is CASSFWTGERRNTIYF. The DNA of the CDR3 is TGCGCCAGCAGCTTTTGGACCGGGGAGAGGAGAAACACCATATATTTT.

The V and J genes are TRBV5-8 and TRBJ2-7; 16 bases match TRBD2. Germline lookup yields CDR1 SGHTS and CDR2 YDEGEE. This CDR3 is 14 amino acids long. The trim removed 4 bases at V and 8 bases at J, leaving 3 bases unmatched. The CDR3 DNA sequence: TGTGCCAGCAGCGTGGGACTAGCGGGAGGGAAGCAGTACTTC. This sequence encodes CASSVGLAGGKQYF.

In its sample, this clone was seen once. The chain couples TRBV19 to TRBJ2-7, with 11 bases aligning to TRBD1. Per germline, CDR1 LNHDA and CDR2 SQIVND (reference sequence). Trimming cost V 0 bases and J 4 bases; bases outside gene matches: 2. The CDR3 contains 15 residues. The CDR3 region is CASSIEDRGQYEQYF. The CDR3 DNA reads as TGTGCCAGTAGTATAGAGGACAGGGGGCAATACGAGCAGTACTTC. Full variable domain (missing parts from reference TRBV19 and TRBJ2-7): DGGITQSPKYLFRKEGQNVTLSCEQNLNHDAMYWYRQDPGQGLRLIYYSQIVNDFQKGDIAEGYSVSREKKESFPLTVTSAQKNPTAFYLCASSIEDRGQYEQYFGPGTRLTVT.

The chain joins TRBV2 to TRBJ2-7; TRBD1 aligns across 9 bases. The CDR3 sequence is 17 residues long. Looked up from germline, CDR1 is SNHLY and CDR2 is FYNNEI. V was clipped by 1 base and J by 3 bases; unmatched bases: 10. The CDR3 here is CASSEEGRTGVNYEQYF. DNA of the CDR3: TGTGCCAGCAGTGAAGAGGGCCGGACAGGGGTCAACTACGAGCAGTACTTC.

This sequence joins TRBV4-1 and TRBJ2-1, with 8 bases fitting TRBD2. The CDR3 spans 16 residues. V trimming: 1 base; J trimming: 9 bases; junction bases outside the gene matches: 11. Germline V gene data show CDR1 as MGHRA and CDR2 as YSYEKL. CDR3 DNA: TGCGCCAGCAGCCAAGCAGTGAGCGGGAGTGAAGGTGAGCAGTTCTTC. As protein: CASSQAVSGSEGEQFF.

Here the CDR3 reads CASSQLSGNSYEQYF. The CDR3, as DNA: TGTGCCAGCAGTCAACTGTCCGGGAACTCCTACGAGCAGTACTTC. This chain links TRBV11-1 with TRBJ2-7, with D maybe TRBD2 (5 bases). The CDR3 runs to 15 residues. Deletions cut 6 bases from V and 0 bases from J, with 15 bases between. Per germline, CDR1 SGHAT and CDR2 FQDESV (reference sequence).

This chain uses TRBV11-3 with TRBJ2-3, with 14 bases that match TRBD2. Germline loops: CDR1 SGHNT, CDR2 YENEEA. V lost 1 base and J lost 5; bases outside the gene matches: 5. The CDR3 totals 17 residues. CDR3 sequence reads: CASSLGGLAGEGDTQYF. The CDR3 region has the DNA TGTGCCAGCAGCTTAGGGGGACTAGCGGGAGAGGGAGATACGCAGTATTTT.

This chain connects TRBV4-3 to TRBJ2-1, with D possibly being TRBD2 (6 bases). Trimming cost V 0 bases and J 7 bases, with 13 bases left between them. Looked up from germline, CDR1 is LGHNA and CDR2 is YSLEER. This CDR3 comprises 15 residues. CDR3 DNA: TGCGCCAGCAGCCAAGATGGGACTCAGTTTAATGAGCAGTTCTTC. Encoded protein: CASSQDGTQFNEQFF.

This chain joins TRBV5-8 and TRBJ1-5, with D tentatively TRBD1 (5 bases). This CDR3 has 13 residues. Germline assignment: CDR1 SGHTS and CDR2 YDEGEE. V gave up 5 bases and J gave up 6 bases, with 12 bases separating them. This CDR3 is CASRRGFSQPQHF. CDR3 bases: TGTGCCAGCAGGCGGGGGTTCAGTCAGCCCCAGCATTTT.

The chain has TRBV27 and TRBJ2-1; 7 bases map to TRBD2. V dropped 7 bases and J dropped 5; count of bases not matched to a gene: 20. From germline, CDR1 is MNHEY and CDR2 SMNVEV (reference sequence). This CDR3 has 18 amino acids. The CDR3 DNA sequence: TGTGCCAGCAAGACAGTTTACCGAAAGACTAGCACAAACAATGAGCAGTTCTTC. This codes for CASKTVYRKTSTNNEQFF.

This clone turned up a few times. This rearrangement joins TRBV5-1 to TRBJ1-2, with D possibly being TRBD1 (6 bases). CDR3 length: 13 residues. Between the trimmed V and J ends, which lost 4 bases and 4 bases, there was a span of 11 bases. Germline V lookup: CDR1 SGHRS, CDR2 YFSETQ. This CDR3 reads CASSPPTGYGYTF. CDR3 bases: TGCGCCAGCAGCCCACCGACAGGCTATGGCTACACCTTC.

This clone has only a few counts. The chain recombines TRBV4-2 with TRBJ2-2; the D is unclear. The CDR3 extends over 15 amino acids. Germline-derived CDR1 and CDR2 are LGHNA and YNFKEQ. V was pared by 1 base and J by 1 base, with 7 bases between. CDR3 DNA: TGTGCCAGCAGCCAAGCCCTAATGAACACCGGGGAGCTGTTTTTT. As protein: CASSQALMNTGELFF.

J is TRBJ2-1 and V is TRBV7-9, with 14 positions matching TRBD2. J lost 11 bases, V lost 6 bases, and 21 bases had no gene match. Germline lookup yields CDR1 SEHNR and CDR2 FQNEAQ (reference sequence). The CDR3 length is 19 residues. The CDR3 region is CASSFRDTGLAGVGRKQFF. The CDR3 DNA is TGTGCCAGCAGTTTTCGGGACACGGGACTAGCGGGAGTTGGGAGAAAGCAGTTCTTC.

The chain couples TRBV27 to TRBJ2-2; D is uncertain. Germline V gives CDR1 MNHEY, CDR2 SMNVEV (reference sequence). Trimming left V 1 base short and J 6 bases short, with 18 bases between. The CDR3 length is 17 residues. CDR3 DNA: TGTGCCAGCAGTTTATTCGTAGAGGCCTCAGACCCCGGGGAGCTGTTTTTT. The encoded protein is CASSLFVEASDPGELFF.

This chain uses TRBV5-1 with TRBJ1-1, with 9 bases aligning to TRBD1. This CDR3 comprises 16 residues. The V gene end was trimmed by 3 bases and the J gene end by 5 bases; junction bases not matched to a gene: 11. In germline, CDR1 is SGHRS, CDR2 YFSETQ. The CDR3 sequence is CASSSQGAHGRTEAFF. CDR3 sequence (DNA): TGCGCCAGCAGCTCACAGGGGGCGCATGGTCGGACTGAAGCTTTCTTT.

This chain links TRBV2 with TRBJ1-2, with D unclear. There are 11 residues in the CDR3. Trimming took off 8 bases at V and 3 bases at J, with 7 bases between the two ends. Germline V gene data show CDR1 as SNHLY and CDR2 as FYNNEI. The CDR3 region is CASGRDYGYTF. CDR3 coding DNA: TGTGCCAGCGGGAGGGACTATGGCTACACCTTC.

The rearrangement links TRBV18 to TRBJ2-3, with TRBD2 as a possible D gene (5 bases). V was trimmed by 0 bases and J by 0 bases, leaving 13 bases between them. This CDR3 contains 17 residues. Germline-derived CDR1 and CDR2 are KGHSH and LQKENI. CDR3 residues: CASSPPLRVNSTDTQYF. The CDR3 DNA follows: TGTGCCAGCTCACCACCGTTGCGGGTCAATAGCACAGATACGCAGTATTTT.

This rearrangement joins TRBV7-8 to TRBJ2-6; 8 nucleotides match TRBD1. Germline lookup yields CDR1 SGHVS and CDR2 FQNEAQ. After removal of 0 bases from V and 0 bases from J, the junction contained 4 bases not matched to a gene. This CDR3 has 18 amino acids. The CDR3 DNA sequence: TGTGCCAGCAGCTTAGCCAGGGGGCAGGGCTCTGGGGCCAACGTCCTGACTTTC. Residues: CASSLARGQGSGANVLTF.

This chain links TRBV5-1 with TRBJ1-1; D may be TRBD1 (5 bases). Trimming took 0 bases from V and 2 from J, leaving 11 bases between them. The CDR3 covers 15 residues. Germline V gives CDR1 SGHRS, CDR2 YFSETQ. The CDR3 coding sequence is TGCGCCAGCAGCTTGGACAGGTCCTTCAACACTGAAGCTTTCTTT. Translated: CASSLDRSFNTEAFF. The entire variable domain, with the rest obtained from reference TRBV5-1 and TRBJ1-1, is as follows: KAGVTQTPRYLIKTRGQQVTLSCSPISGHRSVSWYQQTPGQGLQFLFEYFSETQRNKGNFPGRFSGRQFSNSRSEMNVSTLELGDSALYLCASSLDRSFNTEAFFGQGTRLTVV.

The V gene is TRBV9, the J gene TRBJ1-3; no reliable D call. Trimming left V 0 bases short and J 8 bases short, with 9 bases between. CDR3 size: 13 residues. Per germline, CDR1 SGDLS and CDR2 YYNGEE. The CDR3, as DNA: TGTGCCAGCAGCGTAGAAGTCGGGGACACCATATATTTT. This gives the protein CASSVEVGDTIYF.

The genes are TRBV12-2 and TRBJ2-3; the table's D call TRBD2 went unverified against the DNA. TRBV12-2 corresponds to a pseudogene. This CDR3 contains 15 residues. The CDR3, as DNA: TGTGCAAGTCGCTTAGCGCCTAGCGGCACAGATACGCAGTATTTT. Protein product: CASRLAPSGTDTQYF.

This chain connects TRBV29-1 to TRBJ2-3; 9 positions match TRBD2. Germline V lookup: CDR1 SQVTM, CDR2 ANQGSEA. The length of the CDR3 is 14 residues. V trimming: 4 bases; J trimming: 2 bases; junction bases outside the gene matches: 4. The CDR3 protein is CSVAPSGNTDTQYF. CDR3 in DNA: TGCAGCGTTGCGCCTAGCGGGAACACAGATACGCAGTATTTT.

This chain joins TRBV5-1 and TRBJ2-3; TRBD2 might be the D (6 bases). The germline V gene encodes CDR1 SGHRS and CDR2 YFSETQ. CDR3 length equals 15 residues. V lost 4 bases, J lost 3 bases, and 15 bases lay in between. In DNA, the CDR3 is TGCGCCAGCAGCCACTTGGGGGGTGGTACAGATACGCAGTATTTT. Translation: CASSHLGGGTDTQYF.

This chain joins TRBV19 and TRBJ2-5; 8 bases match TRBD1. The CDR3 has 15 residues. CDR1 is LNHDA and CDR2 is SQIVND in the germline V gene (reference sequence). V shed 6 bases and J 0 bases; nucleotides not matched to a gene: 6. CDR3 in amino acids: CASRSRDRYQETQYF. The CDR3 DNA follows: TGTGCCAGTAGGTCCCGGGACAGGTACCAAGAGACCCAGTACTTC.

V and J are TRBV11-3 and TRBJ2-7; D is uncertain. With 4 bases removed from V and 5 bases from J, the gap between germline ends came to 9 bases. Germline CDR1 SGHNT, CDR2 YENEEA. CDR3 size: 12 residues. DNA of the CDR3: TGTGCCAGCAGCTGGGCTACCGACGAGCAGTACTTC. As protein: CASSWATDEQYF.

In its sample, this clone was seen once. This chain joins TRBV5-4 and TRBJ1-2; D is possibly TRBD1 (5 bases). Trimming pared 0 bases from V and 5 bases from J, leaving 11 bases between. Germline V gives CDR1 SGHNT, CDR2 YYREEE (reference sequence). This CDR3 spans 14 amino acids. The CDR3 nucleotides read TGTGCCAGCAGCTTGGAGAACAGGAAGTATGGCTACACCTTC. Translating gives CASSLENRKYGYTF.